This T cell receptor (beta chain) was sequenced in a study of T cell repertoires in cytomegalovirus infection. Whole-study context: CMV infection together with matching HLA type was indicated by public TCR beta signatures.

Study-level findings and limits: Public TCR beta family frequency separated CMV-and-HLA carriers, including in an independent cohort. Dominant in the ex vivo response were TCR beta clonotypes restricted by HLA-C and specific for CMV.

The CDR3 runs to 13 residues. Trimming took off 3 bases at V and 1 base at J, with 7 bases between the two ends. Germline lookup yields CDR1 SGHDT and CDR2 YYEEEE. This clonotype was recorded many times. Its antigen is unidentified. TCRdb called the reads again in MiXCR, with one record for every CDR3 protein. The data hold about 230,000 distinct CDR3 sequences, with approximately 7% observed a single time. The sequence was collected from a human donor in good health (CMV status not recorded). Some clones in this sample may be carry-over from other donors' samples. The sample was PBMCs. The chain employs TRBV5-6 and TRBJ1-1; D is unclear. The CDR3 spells CASSWDQNTEAFF. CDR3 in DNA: TGTGCCAGCAGCTGGGATCAGAACACTGAAGCTTTCTTT.